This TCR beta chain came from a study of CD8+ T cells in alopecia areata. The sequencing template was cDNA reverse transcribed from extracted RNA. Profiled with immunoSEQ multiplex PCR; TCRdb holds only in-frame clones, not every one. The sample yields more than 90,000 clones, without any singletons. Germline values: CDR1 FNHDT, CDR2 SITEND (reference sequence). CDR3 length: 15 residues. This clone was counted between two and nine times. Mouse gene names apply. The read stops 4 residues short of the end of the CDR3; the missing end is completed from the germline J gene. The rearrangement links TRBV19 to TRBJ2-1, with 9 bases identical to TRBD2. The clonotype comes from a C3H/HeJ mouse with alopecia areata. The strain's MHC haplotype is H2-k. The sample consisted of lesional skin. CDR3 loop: CASSLRLGEGAEQFF. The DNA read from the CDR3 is TGTGCCAGCAGTCTTCGACTGGGGGAGGGGGCT.